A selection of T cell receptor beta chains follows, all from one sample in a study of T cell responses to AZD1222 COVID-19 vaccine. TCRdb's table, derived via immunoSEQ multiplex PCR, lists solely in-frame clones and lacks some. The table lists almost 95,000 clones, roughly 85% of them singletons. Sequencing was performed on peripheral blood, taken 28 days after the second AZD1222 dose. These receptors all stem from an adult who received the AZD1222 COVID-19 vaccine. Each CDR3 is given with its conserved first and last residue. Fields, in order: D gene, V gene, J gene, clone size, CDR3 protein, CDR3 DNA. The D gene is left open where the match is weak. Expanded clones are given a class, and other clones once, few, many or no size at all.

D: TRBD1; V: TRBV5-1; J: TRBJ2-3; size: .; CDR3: CASSPGQVRLDTQYF; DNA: TGCGCCAGCAGCCCAGGACAGGTCCGGTTAGATACGCAGTATTTT
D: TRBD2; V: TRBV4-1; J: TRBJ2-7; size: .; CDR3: CASSRSPGGLYEQYF; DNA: TGCGCCAGCAGCCGTAGCCCGGGAGGGCTATACGAGCAGTACTTC
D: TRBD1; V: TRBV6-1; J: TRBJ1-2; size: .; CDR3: CASSESGTGGVYGYTF; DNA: TGTGCCAGCAGTGAAAGCGGTACAGGGGGCGTCTATGGCTACACCTTC
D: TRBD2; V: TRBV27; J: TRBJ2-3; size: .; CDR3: CASSTSGTDTQYF; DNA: TGTGCCAGCAGTACTAGCGGCACAGATACGCAGTATTTT
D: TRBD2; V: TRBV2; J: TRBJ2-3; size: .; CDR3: CAGAAVRGGFTDTQYF; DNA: TGTGCCGGAGCAGCCGTTCGCGGGGGGTTCACAGATACGCAGTATTTT
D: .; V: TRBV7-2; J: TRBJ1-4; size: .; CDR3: CASSLDRAHEKLFF; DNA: TGTGCCAGCAGCTTAGACAGGGCCCATGAAAAACTGTTTTTT
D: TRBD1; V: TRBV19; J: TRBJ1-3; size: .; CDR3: CASSIIPTGTGEYF; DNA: TGTGCCAGTAGCATTATACCAACCGGGACAGGGGAATATTTT
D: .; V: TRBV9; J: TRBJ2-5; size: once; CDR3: CASSVAGRGTETQYF; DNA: TGTGCCAGCAGCGTAGCCGGCAGGGGAACGGAGACCCAGTACTTC
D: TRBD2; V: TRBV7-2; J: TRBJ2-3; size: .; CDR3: CASSLRRLAGGLDTQYF; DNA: TGTGCCAGCAGCTTAAGGAGGCTAGCGGGAGGTTTAGATACGCAGTATTTT
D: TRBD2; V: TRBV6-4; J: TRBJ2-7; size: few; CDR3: CASKTIAGGLSYEQYF; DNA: TGTGCCAGCAAAACTATAGCGGGGGGACTCTCCTACGAGCAGTACTTC
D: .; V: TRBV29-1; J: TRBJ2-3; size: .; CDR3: CSVEDQGTDTQYF; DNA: TGCAGCGTTGAAGATCAGGGCACAGATACGCAGTATTTT
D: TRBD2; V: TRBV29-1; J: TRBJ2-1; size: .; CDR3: CSLRLASSYNEQFF; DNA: TGCAGCCTTAGACTAGCGAGCTCCTACAATGAGCAGTTCTTC